The 26 T cell receptor beta chains below all came from one sample that was sequenced in a study of shared clonotypes between healthy human individuals. Some clones are missing from TCRdb's copy, which holds only in-frame ones; the method was immunoSEQ multiplex PCR. Among 2 million to 2.5 million clones listed, over 90% were seen once. The sample was naive CD4+ T cells from PBMCs. Subset meaning: CD45RA+ positively selected. Receptors originate from a man younger than 35 in good health. Some clones in this sample may be carry-over from other donors' samples.

V is TRBV18 and J is TRBJ1-1, with D tentatively TRBD1 (6 bases). The CDR3 has 16 residues. V was pared by 1 base and J by 3 bases, with 15 bases between. CDR1 is KGHSH, CDR2 LQKENI, per germline. The chain's CDR3 is CASSPQLLQGYTEAFF. CDR3 in DNA: TGTGCCAGCTCACCACAGCTATTACAGGGATACACTGAAGCTTTCTTT.

This clone was found once. V and J are TRBV6-1 and TRBJ2-1; D not certain. With 8 bases removed from V and 1 base from J, the gap between germline ends came to 12 bases. Germline values: CDR1 MNHNS, CDR2 SASEGT. This CDR3 comprises 14 residues. CDR3 protein: CASRSTGSYNEQFF. CDR3 DNA sequence: TGTGCCAGCCGTTCCACCGGTTCCTACAATGAGCAGTTCTTC.

The rearrangement uses TRBV7-2 and TRBJ2-1, with D tentatively TRBD1 or TRBD2 (5 bases each). The germline gives CDR1 SGHTA, CDR2 FQGNSA. The germline V and J ends were trimmed by 5 bases and 3 bases, with 14 bases remaining between them. CDR3 length: 15 amino acids. The CDR3 coding sequence is TGTGCCAGCAGCCTCCGGGACCTCCGCTACAATGAGCAGTTCTTC. It yields the protein CASSLRDLRYNEQFF.

The V gene is TRBV7-8, the J gene TRBJ2-1, with 7 bases lining up with TRBD2. This CDR3 contains 15 residues. The germline V gene encodes CDR1 SGHVS and CDR2 FQNEAQ. J was trimmed by 0 bases and V by 5 bases; bases with no gene match: 4. The CDR3 DNA sequence: TGTGCCAGCAGCGCTGGCGGGAGCTCCTACAATGAGCAGTTCTTC. It specifies CASSAGGSSYNEQFF.

This chain links TRBV2 with TRBJ2-1; D is uncertain. This CDR3 has 14 residues. V was trimmed by 3 bases and J by 8 bases, leaving 14 bases between them. Germline V gives CDR1 SNHLY, CDR2 FYNNEI. The CDR3 sequence is CASSDDVTRHEQFF. The DNA for the CDR3 is TGTGCCAGCAGTGATGACGTGACCCGGCATGAGCAGTTCTTC.

A single count supports this clone. This chain joins TRBV7-9 and TRBJ2-1, with D unclear. Trimming pared 8 bases from V and 1 base from J, leaving 9 bases between. Germline V gene data show CDR1 as SEHNR and CDR2 as FQNEAQ (reference sequence). The CDR3 contains 13 residues. CDR3 sequence: CASAEWSYNEQFF. The CDR3 DNA sequence: TGTGCCAGCGCCGAGTGGTCCTACAATGAGCAGTTCTTC.

The chain recombines TRBV6-1 with TRBJ2-5; 7 bases align to TRBD1. Trimming at V came to 3 bases and at J to 6 bases, leaving 13 bases not matched to a gene. This CDR3 has 16 amino acids. Per the germline V gene, CDR1 is MNHNS and CDR2 is SASEGT. The CDR3 DNA sequence: TGTGCCAGCAGTGACTTCACCCGACAGGGAATGAAGACCCAGTACTTC. Encoded protein: CASSDFTRQGMKTQYF.

This chain uses TRBV5-8 with TRBJ1-1; 9 nucleotides agree with TRBD1. V lost 4 bases to trimming and J lost 0 bases; unmatched junction nucleotides: 7. This CDR3 is 16 amino acids long. The germline gives CDR1 SGHTS, CDR2 YDEGEE. The CDR3 region is CASSIGTGNMNTEAFF. The CDR3 coding sequence is TGTGCCAGCAGCATCGGGACAGGGAATATGAACACTGAAGCTTTCTTT.

The chain links TRBV7-9 to TRBJ2-3; D not certain. V was trimmed by 4 bases and J by 0 bases, leaving 17 bases between them. Per the germline V gene, CDR1 is SEHNR and CDR2 is FQNEAQ (reference sequence). The CDR3 has 17 amino acids. The CDR3, as DNA: TGTGCCAGCAGCTCGTGGTCAGACTGGTATAGCACAGATACGCAGTATTTT. Protein product: CASSSWSDWYSTDTQYF.

About this clone: Other DNA variants within this sample encode the same CDR3. V usage is TRBV11-2 and J usage is TRBJ1-2, with D tentatively TRBD1 (6 bases). CDR1 SGHAT and CDR2 FQNNGV come from the germline V gene. V lost 5 bases and J 2 bases, leaving 9 bases between the germline ends. This CDR3 is built from 13 residues. The CDR3 region has the DNA TGTGCCAGCAGCCCCACAGGGAACTATGGCTACACCTTC. Its protein product is CASSPTGNYGYTF.

The chain employs TRBV9 and TRBJ2-1; 9 bases line up with TRBD2. The CDR3 length is 16 residues. CDR1 is SGDLS, CDR2 YYNGEE, per germline. V dropped 4 bases and J dropped 5; count of bases not matched to a gene: 10. CDR3 sequence reads: CASSSRTSAIHNEQFF. CDR3 nucleotide sequence: TGTGCCAGCAGCTCGCGGACTAGCGCGATCCACAATGAGCAGTTCTTC.

This chain uses TRBV7-6 with TRBJ1-3, with 10 bases that match TRBD1. Germline-derived CDR1 and CDR2 are SGHVS and FNYEAQ. This CDR3 is 18 amino acids long. With V trimmed by 4 bases and J by 2 bases, 11 bases remained unmatched. DNA for the CDR3: TGTGCCAGCAGCTCAATCTTGGGGGGACAGGGGACTGGAAACACCATATATTTT. This sequence encodes CASSSILGGQGTGNTIYF.

This sequence joins TRBV28 and TRBJ2-2; 11 positions match TRBD1. Losses at the gene ends were 7 bases for V and 5 bases for J; bases not matched to a gene: 9. The CDR3 length is 16 residues. Germline values: CDR1 MDHEN, CDR2 SYDVKM. CDR3 coding DNA: TGTGCCAGCACCGACCCGGGACAGGGGGGGACCGGGGAGCTGTTTTTT. Protein product: CASTDPGQGGTGELFF.

The chain uses TRBV30 and TRBJ2-1; 10 nucleotides match TRBD2. The V gene's germline CDR1 is GTSNPN and CDR2 SVGIG (reference sequence). The CDR3 extends over 14 amino acids. V shed 1 base, J shed 7 bases, and the junction held 4 bases outside the gene matches. In DNA, the CDR3 is TGTGCCTGGAGTGGGGCTAGCGGGAGTAATGAGCAGTTCTTC. It codes for CAWSGASGSNEQFF. The whole variable domain, filled in from reference TRBV30 and TRBJ2-1, reads SQTIHQWPATLVQPVGSPLSLECTVEGTSNPNLYWYRQAAGRGLQLLFYSVGIGQISSEVPQNLSASRPQDRQFILSSKKLLLSDSGFYLCAWSGASGSNEQFFGPGTRLTVL.

This sequence joins TRBV11-2 and TRBJ2-3; D perhaps matches TRBD2 (6 bases). This CDR3 comprises 13 residues. V was shortened by 9 bases and J by 2 bases, with 12 bases between the two germline ends. CDR1 SGHAT and CDR2 FQNNGV come from the germline V gene. This CDR3 is CASAGSPTDTQYF. The DNA of the CDR3 is TGTGCCAGTGCCGGGAGTCCCACAGATACGCAGTATTTT.

The genes are TRBV9 and TRBJ2-7, with D perhaps given as TRBD1 or TRBD2 (5 bases each). The germline V gene encodes CDR1 SGDLS and CDR2 YYNGEE. This CDR3 contains 15 residues. Trimming took 4 bases from V and 2 from J, leaving 16 bases between them. CDR3: CASSPGTSGAYEQYF. The CDR3 DNA is TGTGCCAGCAGCCCTGGGACCTCAGGTGCCTACGAGCAGTACTTC.

The chain uses TRBV6-6 and TRBJ1-2; D may be TRBD1 (6 bases). The CDR3 length is 16 residues. V lost 4 bases, J lost 7 bases, and 22 bases lay in between. The V gene's germline CDR1 is MNHNY and CDR2 SVGAGI (reference sequence). Here the CDR3 DNA reads TGTGCCAGCAGTTCATCCCTCGGGGAGGGGGAGGTTGGCTACACCTTC. Protein: CASSSSLGEGEVGYTF.

This clone was observed once. This sample also contains other DNA sequences that code for the same CDR3. The chain joins TRBV28 to TRBJ1-5; weak D call: TRBD1 (6 bases). Germline V gene sequence: CDR1 MDHEN, CDR2 SYDVKM. The CDR3 loop spans 13 amino acids. Trimming left V 3 bases short and J 6 bases short, with 9 bases between. The CDR3 region is CASSLAGAQPQHF. The CDR3 nucleotides read TGTGCCAGCAGTTTGGCAGGGGCTCAGCCCCAGCATTTT.

About this clone: Other nucleotide sequences in the sample specify the same CDR3. V is TRBV19 and J is TRBJ2-6; maybe TRBD2 (5 bases). The V gene's germline CDR1 is LNHDA and CDR2 SQIVND (reference sequence). The V and J ends lost 5 bases and 0 bases respectively, with 8 bases between them. There are 15 residues in the CDR3. In DNA form, the CDR3 reads TGTGCCAGTAGTCCCGGGAACTCTGGGGCCAACGTCCTGACTTTC. It is translated as CASSPGNSGANVLTF. Looking up the rest from reference TRBV19 and TRBJ2-6 gives the full variable domain: DGGITQSPKYLFRKEGQNVTLSCEQNLNHDAMYWYRQDPGQGLRLIYYSQIVNDFQKGDIAEGYSVSREKKESFPLTVTSAQKNPTAFYLCASSPGNSGANVLTFGAGSRLTVL.

The CDR3 reads CASSLADRETQYF. DNA of the CDR3: TGTGCCAGCAGCTTGGCGGATAGGGAGACCCAGTACTTC. The gene calls are TRBV5-5 and TRBJ2-5; D gene ambiguous. CDR1 SGHKS and CDR2 YYEKEE come from the germline V gene (reference sequence). The V end lost 0 bases, the J end lost 5 bases, and 8 bases lay between the germline ends. The CDR3 consists of 13 residues.

This chain connects TRBV11-2 to TRBJ2-1, with TRBD1 matching over 9 bases. The CDR3 is made up of 16 amino acids. The V gene end was trimmed by 0 bases and the J gene end by 7 bases; junction bases not matched to a gene: 7. In germline, CDR1 is SGHAT, CDR2 FQNNGV. CDR3 protein: CASSLDLWDRENEQFF. CDR3 bases: TGTGCCAGCAGCTTAGATCTGTGGGACAGGGAGAATGAGCAGTTCTTC.

The V gene is TRBV27, the J gene TRBJ2-5; D tentatively fits TRBD1 or TRBD2 (5 bases each). CDR3 length equals 15 residues. Germline values: CDR1 MNHEY, CDR2 SMNVEV (reference sequence). Trimming stripped 2 bases from V and 5 bases from J, with 15 bases between. The CDR3: CASSLKWGIAETQYF. In DNA form, the CDR3 reads TGTGCCAGCAGTTTAAAGTGGGGGATCGCCGAGACCCAGTACTTC.

The rearrangement uses TRBV2 and TRBJ1-5, with D possibly being TRBD1 (6 bases). Germline V lookup: CDR1 SNHLY, CDR2 FYNNEI. The CDR3 loop spans 17 amino acids. The V end was cut by 6 bases, the J end by 5 bases, with 23 bases between. CDR3: CASRATGGTPGHQPQHF. CDR3 DNA sequence: TGTGCCAGCAGGGCGACAGGCGGAACCCCGGGGCATCAGCCCCAGCATTTT.

The J gene is TRBJ1-2, the V gene TRBV4-1; TRBD1 matches at 10 bases. V was pared by 0 bases and J by 4 bases, with 11 bases of the junction left unmatched. This CDR3 region has 18 residues. In germline, CDR1 is MGHRA, CDR2 YSYEKL. This CDR3 is CASSQDLRTGGQGYGYTF. DNA for the CDR3: TGCGCCAGCAGCCAAGATTTGAGGACAGGGGGACAGGGCTATGGCTACACCTTC.

This clone has just a few counts. In the same sample, other DNA sequences code for this CDR3. This chain joins TRBV6-5 and TRBJ1-5; D is unclear. This CDR3 is built from 15 residues. Trimming removed 0 bases from V and 2 bases from J, with 8 bases in between. Germline CDR1 is MNHEY and CDR2 is SVGAGI. CDR3 DNA: TGTGCCAGCAGTTACTCGAGGCAGGGCAATCAGCCCCAGCATTTT. Encoded protein: CASSYSRQGNQPQHF.

The chain carries TRBV6-1 and TRBJ1-4; 11 bases map to TRBD1. Germline V gene data show CDR1 as MNHNS and CDR2 as SASEGT. This CDR3 spans 14 amino acids. The trim removed 10 bases at V and 8 bases at J, leaving 9 bases unmatched. CDR3 in DNA: TGTGCCACTTGGGACAGGGGGATAAAAGAAAAACTGTTTTTT. It translates to CATWDRGIKEKLFF.